This TCR beta chain was obtained from a study of blood T cells in healthy people across ages (dated by TCRdb to the mid-2010s). For the wider study: In model experiments, roughly one uniquely barcoded TCR beta cDNA molecule per two T cells was captured by template switching. To track age-related changes in TCR beta repertoire diversity, the study relied on deep sequencing normalized with unique cDNA molecular identifiers. To avoid experimental bias, donors of different ages were distributed randomly across sequencing lanes. The donors were divided into four age groups: young (average 16 years), middle-aged (about 40), aged (approximately 62) and long-lived (82). Two additional independent replicas of 1 million unique cDNA reads from the same blood draw were analyzed for two donors (one aged 18 to 30 and one aged 80 or older).

The method was 5' RACE. Sequencer: Illumina HiSeq 2500. A second PCR of roughly 6 to 12 cycles was performed with a sample-barcoded 5' primer and a J-beta primer mix. Each TCR beta cDNA molecule received a unique molecular identifier from a template-switch 5' adaptor carrying 12 random nucleotides. At least 3 million CDR3-containing paired-end reads were obtained from each sample. The Mint cDNA synthesis kit, primed by a TRBC-specific oligonucleotide, was used to synthesize first-strand cDNA from all RNA. Following uracil-DNA glycosylase treatment, all cDNA underwent a first 18-cycle PCR with the universal primers M1SS and BC2_uni_R. The paper's processing steps were these. For normalization, 1 million high-quality reads were randomly selected from each sample, with every read carrying a distinct molecular identifier. Reads with shared molecular identifiers were discarded instead of being binned into consensus sequences. CDR3 identification, clonotype clustering and error correction used MiTCR with a Q25 quality threshold and the strictest error-elimination algorithm. Lower-bound total TCR beta diversity was estimated with a nonparametric unseen species model using Euler transformation. TCRdb reprocessing: public reads trimmed at Q25 with fastp, clones called with MiXCR, in-frame beta chains kept. Entries are consolidated by CDR3 protein sequence, retaining the most common genes and DNA. V and J calls and clone size were set by TCRdb, not the authors. This sample comprises some 860,000 distinct CDR3 sequences, about 56% of them detected only once. The leading ten clones occupy more than 25% of the sample.

Systemically healthy Caucasian individuals from Russia, 35 to 50 in total and aged 6 to 90 years, were included as donors. Roughly 11 milliliters of peripheral blood were drawn from each donor into EDTA-treated Vacutainer tubes. Ficoll-Paque density-gradient centrifugation was used to isolate PBMCs, with at least 6 million obtained per sample. Trizol reagent was used to extract total RNA from the PBMCs, yielding at least 5.5 micrograms per sample. For every donor, flow cytometry on a PBMC aliquot measured the percentage of naive CD45RAhigh/CD27high T cells. The CDR3 numbers 13 residues from cysteine through phenylalanine. Only the CDR3 DNA is retained, 39 bases long and in frame from the first base. As encoded in the germline V gene, CDR1 is SNHLY while CDR2 is FYNNEI. Results the study describes overall, beyond this receptor: Compared with the aged group, the long-lived group had more naive CD4+ T cells, fewer expanded clones and increased TCR diversity, a pattern suggesting age selection. Bulk unsorted PBMC profiling prevented conclusive comparison of naive and antigen-experienced compartments. Estimates of total diversity based on one million sequenced T cells were regarded as lower bounds and as underestimates. As age increased, observed TCR beta diversity per million T cells dropped in a roughly linear way, and a significant reduction was already evident by age around 41. Because donor CMV infection status was unknown, age-related changes in expanded clonotypes were potentially confounded. Observed TCR beta diversity correlated strongly with the percentage of naive T cells measured by flow cytometry.

For this clonotype: It lacks a known antigen. Base qualities are not at hand, and no much larger clone is one base apart.

This chain is built from TRBV2 and TRBJ2-4, with TRBD1 as a weak D call on 6 bases. The J call may be mistaken, given a closer DNA end match to TRBJ2-7. Material: blood. This TCR was recovered from a man aged 40-50 years in good health. CDR3 sequence: CASSKSGDPEQYF. At the DNA level, the sequence is TGTGCCAGCAGTAAATCAGGGGATCCCGAGCAGTACTTC.